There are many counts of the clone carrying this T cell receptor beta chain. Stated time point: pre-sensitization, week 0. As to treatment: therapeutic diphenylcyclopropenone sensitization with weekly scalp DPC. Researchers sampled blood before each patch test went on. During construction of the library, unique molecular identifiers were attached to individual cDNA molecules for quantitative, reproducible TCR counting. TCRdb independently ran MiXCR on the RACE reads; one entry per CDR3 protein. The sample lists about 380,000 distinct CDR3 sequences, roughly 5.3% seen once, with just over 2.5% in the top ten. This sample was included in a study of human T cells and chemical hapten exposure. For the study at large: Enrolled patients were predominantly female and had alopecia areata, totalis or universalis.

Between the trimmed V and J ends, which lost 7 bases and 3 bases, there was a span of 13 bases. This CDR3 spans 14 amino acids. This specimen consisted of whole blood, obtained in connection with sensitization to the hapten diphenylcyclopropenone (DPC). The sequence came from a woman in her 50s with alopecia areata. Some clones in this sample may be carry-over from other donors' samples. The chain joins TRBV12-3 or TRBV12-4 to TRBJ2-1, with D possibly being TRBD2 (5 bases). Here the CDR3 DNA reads TGTGCCAGCACCCGCCCGGGGTTCTACAATGAGCAGTTCTTC. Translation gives CASTRPGFYNEQFF.